A selection of T cell receptor beta chains follows, all from one sample in a study of T cell responses to AZD1222 COVID-19 vaccine. Data came from immunoSEQ multiplex PCR; TCRdb stores just in-frame clones and leaves some out. Among 150,000 to 200,000 clones listed, approximately 90% were seen once. The sequenced sample was peripheral blood, obtained on day 0 of AZD1222 vaccination. Source of these receptors: an adult in good health. Both conserved end residues are part of each CDR3. D genes are given only for firm matches. Clone size is given for some rows only: seen once, a few or many times, or a class if the clone is expanded.

clone_size j_call d_call v_call cdr3_nt cdr3_aa
once TRBJ2-1 . TRBV5-1 TGCGCCAGCAGCTCAGAAGGGATATACTCCTACAATGAGCAGTTCTTC CASSSEGIYSYNEQFF
. TRBJ1-1 . TRBV28 TGTGCCAGCAGTTCCCTGGACGGCTCCGAAGCTTTCTTT CASSSLDGSEAFF
. TRBJ1-1 . TRBV4-1 TGCGCCAGTGGACAGTCCATGAACACTGAAGCTTTCTTT CASGQSMNTEAFF
. TRBJ1-1 . TRBV6-5 TGTGCCAGCAGTTACTACCCATTGAACACTGAAGCTTTCTTT CASSYYPLNTEAFF
. TRBJ1-3 . TRBV7-9 TGTGCCAGCAGCTTAGGACAATCGGAATCCGATTTT CASSLGQSESDF
. TRBJ1-2 . TRBV24-1 TGTGCCACCAGTGATCCGAACCTGACAGGTACGCAAGCTAACTATGGCTACACCTTC CATSDPNLTGTQANYGYTF
. TRBJ2-2 . TRBV4-2 TGTGCCAGCAGCCAAGATCACGCAGGGGTGACCGGGGAGCTGTTTTTT CASSQDHAGVTGELFF
. TRBJ2-5 . TRBV18 TGTGCCAGCTCCGCAACGCAGGGGCGCGGAGAGACCCAGTACTTC CASSATQGRGETQYF
. TRBJ1-2 . TRBV27 TGTGCCAGCAGTTTAATCGGAGGTTCCAACTATGGCTACACCTTC CASSLIGGSNYGYTF
. TRBJ1-2 . TRBV10-2 TGCGCCACCGTCATAGGGTCTAACTATGGCTACACCTTC CATVIGSNYGYTF
. TRBJ1-6 . TRBV4-3 TGCGCCAGCAGCCTGCGGGCCGGGGGGAATTCACCCCTCCACTTT CASSLRAGGNSPLHF
. TRBJ2-1 . TRBV5-8 TGTGCCAGCTTTTTCAGGGGTTACAATGAGCAGTTCTTC CASFFRGYNEQFF
. TRBJ1-3 . TRBV3-1/TRBV3-2 TGTGCCAGCAGCCAAGCCAGGGATTATGGAAACACCATATATTTT CASSQARDYGNTIYF
. TRBJ2-6 . TRBV7-6 TGTGCCAGCAGCCTCCCAGTTCAGGGTAGGGGGGCCAACGTCCTGACTTTC CASSLPVQGRGANVLTF
once TRBJ2-3 . TRBV4-2 TGTGCCAGCAGCCAAGAACGGCAGCTTACAGATACGCAGTATTTT CASSQERQLTDTQYF
. TRBJ2-7 . TRBV14 TGTGCCAGCAGCCAGGGATGGGGGGAGACCTACGAGCAGTACTTC CASSQGWGETYEQYF
. TRBJ2-7 . TRBV28 TGTGCCAGCAGTCCAACATGGCGTGACATAAACCCCTACGAGCAGTACTTC CASSPTWRDINPYEQYF
. TRBJ1-4 TRBD1 TRBV6-1 TGTGCCAGCAGTGCCAACCGACAGGGGTCGGAAGAAAAACTGTTTTTT CASSANRQGSEEKLFF
. TRBJ1-5 . TRBV5-1 TGCGCCAGCAGCTTGGCGGGTACTAATCAGCCCCAGCATTTT CASSLAGTNQPQHF
once TRBJ2-3 . TRBV5-6 TGTGCCAGCAGCTTGATTTCAGATACGCAGTATTTT CASSLISDTQYF
. TRBJ2-5 . TRBV6-2/TRBV6-3 TGTGCCAGCAGTTACGCAAAAATCAGCGCGGGGACTGTGGAGACCCAGTACTTC CASSYAKISAGTVETQYF
. TRBJ1-1 TRBD1 TRBV7-9 TGTGCCAGCAGCTTACTTGACAGGGGTAACACTGAAGCTTTCTTT CASSLLDRGNTEAFF
few TRBJ2-1 TRBD1 TRBV28 TGTGCCAGCAGGAGACAGGGGGCCCGGTATGAGCAGTTCTTC CASRRQGARYEQFF
. TRBJ2-2 . TRBV19 TGTGCCAGTAGGTTCGGGGGAACCGGGGAGCTGTTTTTT CASRFGGTGELFF
. TRBJ2-3 TRBD2 TRBV9 TGTGCCAGCAGCGCGAGTAGCGGGGGTTCAGATACGCAGTATTTT CASSASSGGSDTQYF
. TRBJ2-1 . TRBV9 TGTGCCAGCAGCGTAGTTGAGTCGTACAATGAGCAGTTCTTC CASSVVESYNEQFF
. TRBJ1-2 . TRBV19 TGTGCCAGTAGTATAGCAGGTTCTGGCTACACCTTC CASSIAGSGYTF
few TRBJ2-7 . TRBV3-1/TRBV3-2 TGTGCCAGCAGCCCCTTCCGCGCCCATGGGGAGCAGTACTTC CASSPFRAHGEQYF
. TRBJ2-2 . TRBV18 TGTGCCAGCTCACCACCGGGGCAGAGACGCTCCGGGGAGCTGTTTTTT CASSPPGQRRSGELFF
. TRBJ2-3 . TRBV24-1 TGTGCCACCAGTGACCGATCTAGCGCAGATACGCAGTATTTT CATSDRSSADTQYF
. TRBJ1-1 . TRBV7-8 TGTGCCAGCAGCAGGGGGGCAGGTATTGAAGCTTTCTTT CASSRGAGIEAFF
. TRBJ2-4 TRBD2 TRBV19 TGTGCCAGTAGCCCCCCCGGGCTCGGGGGGGACATTCAGTACTTC CASSPPGLGGDIQYF
. TRBJ1-5 . TRBV4-1 TGCGCCAGCAGCCAAGTTTTGGTCCTGAATCAGCCCCAGCATTTT CASSQVLVLNQPQHF
. TRBJ2-7 . TRBV6-5 TGTGCCAGCATAATTACAGCCAGCTCCTACGAGCAGTACTTC CASIITASSYEQYF
. TRBJ1-1 . TRBV7-9 TGTGCCAGCAGCCCCGACGGCATCACTGAAGCTTTCTTT CASSPDGITEAFF
. TRBJ2-3 . TRBV4-1 TGCGCCAGCAGCCAAGATCGGACAGATACGCAGTATTTT CASSQDRTDTQYF
. TRBJ2-5 . TRBV24-1 TGTGCCACCAGTGATTTTGGGGATGTGGAGACCCAGTACTTC CATSDFGDVETQYF
. TRBJ2-1 . TRBV9 TGTGCCAGCAGCGTAGAAGCTCCCCCCCCGAATGAGCAGTTCTTC CASSVEAPPPNEQFF
. TRBJ1-5 TRBD1 TRBV6-1 TGTGCCAGCAGGGAACGGGGACAGGCAATTAGCAATCAGCCCCAGCATTTT CASRERGQAISNQPQHF
once TRBJ2-5 . TRBV6-5 TGTGCCAGCACCACGAGCGGGGAGACCCAGTACTTC CASTTSGETQYF
. TRBJ2-7 . TRBV6-5 TGTGCCAGCAGCTATCAGGGGACTTACGAGCAGTACTTC CASSYQGTYEQYF
. TRBJ2-3 . TRBV2 TGTGCCAGCAGTCAAGGTGGAGATACGCAGTATTTT CASSQGGDTQYF
. TRBJ1-4 . TRBV29-1 TGCAGCGTACGGACAGCCTCTAATGAAAAACTGTTTTTT CSVRTASNEKLFF
. TRBJ2-3 . TRBV29-1 TGCAGCGTTGTAACGTTCAGGGTGGACACAGATACGCAGTATTTT CSVVTFRVDTDTQYF
once TRBJ1-5 . TRBV18 TGTGCCAGCTCAGTGTCGCAGGGGAATCAGCCCCAGCATTTT CASSVSQGNQPQHF
. TRBJ1-4 . TRBV3-1/TRBV3-2 TGTGCCAGCAGCCAAAGGGACGGCCGCCTCGTAGGGAAACTGTTTTTT CASSQRDGRLVGKLFF
once TRBJ1-2 . TRBV3-1/TRBV3-2 TGTGCCAGCAGCCCGGACCGAACTAACTATGGCTACACCTTC CASSPDRTNYGYTF
. TRBJ1-6 . TRBV9 TGTGCCAGCAGCGTAGATGAGGATTCACCCCTCCACTTT CASSVDEDSPLHF
. TRBJ1-2 . TRBV25-1 TGTGCCAGCAAAGCGACAGCCCCTAACTATGGCTACACCTTC CASKATAPNYGYTF
once TRBJ2-7 TRBD1 TRBV4-1 TGCGCCAGCAAGGGGGCAGATGGGCACGAGCAGTACTTC CASKGADGHEQYF
. TRBJ1-1 TRBD1 TRBV4-1 TGCGCCAGCAGGCAGGGGGCCACTGAAGCTTTCTTT CASRQGATEAFF
. TRBJ2-3 TRBD1 TRBV30 TGTGCCTGGAGTGTTGGGACAGGAGCAGATACGCAGTATTTT CAWSVGTGADTQYF
. TRBJ1-2 . TRBV6-5 TGTGCCAGCAGTTCCAACAGATTCCTTAACTATGGCTACACCTTC CASSSNRFLNYGYTF
. TRBJ2-5 . TRBV6-5 TGTGCCAGCACCCCGGATCCGGGAGAGACCCAGTACTTC CASTPDPGETQYF